The T cell receptor (beta chain) described here comes from a study of control samples from healthy donors and cancer patients. This CDR3 has 18 amino acids. V shed 2 bases and J shed 3 bases, with 23 bases lying between them. Germline CDR1 and CDR2: WSHSY and SAAADI. Sequencing was performed with immunoSEQ multiplex PCR; in TCRdb, only in-frame clones are kept and a portion is missing. The sample shows some 150,000 clones, about 95% of them seen only once. This clonotype was obtained from a man in his 60s with colorectal cancer. The chain couples TRBV10-2 to TRBJ2-7, with no clear D. The specimen was PBMCs. The CDR3 reads CASSEHPGDFEGYYEQYF. CDR3 bases: TGCGCCAGCAGTGAGCACCCTGGGGATTTTGAAGGCTACTACGAGCAGTACTTC.